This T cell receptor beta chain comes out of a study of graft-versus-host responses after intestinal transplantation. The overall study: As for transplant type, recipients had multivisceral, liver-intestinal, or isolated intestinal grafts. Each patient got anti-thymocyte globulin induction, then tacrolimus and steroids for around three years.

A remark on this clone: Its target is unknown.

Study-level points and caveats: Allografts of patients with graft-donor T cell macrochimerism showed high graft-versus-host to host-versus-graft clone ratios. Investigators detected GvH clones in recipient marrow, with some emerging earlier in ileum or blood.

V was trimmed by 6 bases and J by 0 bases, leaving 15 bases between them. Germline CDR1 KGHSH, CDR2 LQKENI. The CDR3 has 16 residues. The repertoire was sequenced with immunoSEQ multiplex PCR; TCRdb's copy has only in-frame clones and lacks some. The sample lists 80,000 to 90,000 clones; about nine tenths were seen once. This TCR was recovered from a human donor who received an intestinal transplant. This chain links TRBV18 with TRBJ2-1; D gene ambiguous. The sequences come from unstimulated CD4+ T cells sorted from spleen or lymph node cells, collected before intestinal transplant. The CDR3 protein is CASSPAAQSSYNEQFF. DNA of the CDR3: TGTGCCAGCTCCCCGGCAGCGCAGAGCTCCTACAATGAGCAGTTCTTC.